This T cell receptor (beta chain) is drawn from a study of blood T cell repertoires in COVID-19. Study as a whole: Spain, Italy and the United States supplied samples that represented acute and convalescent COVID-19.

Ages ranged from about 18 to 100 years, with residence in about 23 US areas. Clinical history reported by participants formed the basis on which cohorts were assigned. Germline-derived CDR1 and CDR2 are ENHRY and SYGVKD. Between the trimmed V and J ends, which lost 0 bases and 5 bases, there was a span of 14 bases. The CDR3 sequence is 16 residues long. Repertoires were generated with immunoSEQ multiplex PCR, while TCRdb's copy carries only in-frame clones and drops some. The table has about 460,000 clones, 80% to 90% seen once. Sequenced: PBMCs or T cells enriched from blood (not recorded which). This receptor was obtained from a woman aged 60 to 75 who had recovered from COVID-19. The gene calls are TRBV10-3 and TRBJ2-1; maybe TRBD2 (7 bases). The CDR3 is CAISESGGPLNNEQFF. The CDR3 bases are TGTGCCATCAGTGAGTCGGGGGGGCCCCTTAACAATGAGCAGTTCTTC.